The TCR beta chain under discussion was sequenced for a study of blood T cell repertoires in COVID-19. Study context: Acute and convalescent COVID-19 samples came from the United States, Italy and Spain. T cells, B-cell-depleted T cells, or PBMCs supplied cDNA or gDNA.

Profiled with immunoSEQ multiplex PCR; TCRdb holds only in-frame clones, not every one. Of roughly 250,000 clones in the sample, about 87% are singletons; the top ten hold 2.5% to 3.5%. Participant-given clinical history determined each cohort assignment. Symptom resolution, clearance, or two negative PCRs marked donors in Cohort 3 as recovered. Sequencing used PBMCs or T cells enriched from blood (not recorded which). This sequence originates from a woman aged 45-59 years who had recovered from COVID-19.

Here the CDR3 DNA reads TGTGCCAGCAGCCAAGTACAGGGGGCGGATAACTATGGCTACACCTTC. Its protein is CASSQVQGADNYGYTF. The chain is built from TRBV3-1 (or the pseudogene TRBV3-2) and TRBJ1-2, with 9 bases lining up with TRBD1. The CDR3 covers 16 residues. Germline trimming cut 1 base from V and 1 base from J; bases unmatched to any gene: 4. Germline values: CDR1 LGHDT, CDR2 YNNKEL (reference sequence).